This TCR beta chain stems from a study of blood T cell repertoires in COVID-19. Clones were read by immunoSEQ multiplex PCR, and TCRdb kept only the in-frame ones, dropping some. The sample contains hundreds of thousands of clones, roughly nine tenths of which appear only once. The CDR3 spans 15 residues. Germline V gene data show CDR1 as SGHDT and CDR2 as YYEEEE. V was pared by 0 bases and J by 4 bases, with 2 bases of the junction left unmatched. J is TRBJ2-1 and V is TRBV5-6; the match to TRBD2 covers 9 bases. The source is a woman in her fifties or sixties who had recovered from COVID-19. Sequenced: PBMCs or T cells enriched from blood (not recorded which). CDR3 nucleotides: TGTGCCAGCAGCTTGGGTAGCGGGAGATACAATGAGCAGTTCTTC. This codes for CASSLGSGRYNEQFF.